The 17 T cell receptor beta chains below were found in one sample sequenced in a study of blood T cell repertoires in COVID-19. The data were produced by immunoSEQ multiplex PCR, yet TCRdb's version contains in-frame clones alone and is incomplete. The sample lists around 62,000 clones, 80% to 95% occurring once. The source material was peripheral blood. The receptors here all came from a man between 70 and 80 years old with active COVID-19.

The genes are TRBV4-1 and TRBJ1-1, with 7 bases aligning to TRBD1. Germline CDR1 reads MGHRA; CDR2 reads YSYEKL. Unmatched junction bases numbered 4, after V lost 4 bases and J lost 8 bases. CDR3 length: 12 amino acids. The CDR3: CASSLVGQEAFF. CDR3 nucleotide sequence: TGCGCCAGCAGCCTTGTGGGACAGGAAGCTTTCTTT.

The chain is built from TRBV20-1 and TRBJ1-5, with D perhaps TRBD1 (5 bases). Germline CDR1 reads DFQATT; CDR2 reads SNEGSKA (reference sequence). The CDR3 covers 14 residues. Trimming took off 3 bases at V and 6 bases at J, with 15 bases between the two ends. This chain's CDR3 is CSASRQFQGQPQHF. The CDR3 bases are TGCAGTGCTAGTCGACAGTTCCAAGGTCAGCCCCAGCATTTT.

The sample holds one count of this clone. The chain has TRBV6-2 or TRBV6-3 and TRBJ1-5; 8 positions agree with TRBD1. The CDR3 has 20 residues. The germline CDR1 and CDR2 sequences are MNHEY and SVGEGT. V was pared by 2 bases and J by 2 bases, with 17 bases of the junction left unmatched. The CDR3 reads CASSYPSGQGKVGGNQPQHF. For the CDR3, the DNA is TGTGCCAGCAGTTACCCGTCCGGACAGGGTAAGGTGGGTGGCAATCAGCCCCAGCATTTT.

This sequence joins TRBV3-1 (or the pseudogene TRBV3-2) and TRBJ2-2; TRBD1 aligns across 8 bases. The V segment lost 6 bases and the J segment 7 bases; nucleotides outside the gene matches: 10. The germline V gene encodes CDR1 LGHDT and CDR2 YNNKEL (reference sequence). The CDR3 is 15 amino acids. CDR3 sequence: CASRHRGASSGELFF. The CDR3 DNA follows: TGTGCCAGCAGACACAGGGGGGCCTCAAGCGGGGAGCTGTTTTTT.

The V and J genes are TRBV10-3 and TRBJ2-7, with 9 bases identical to TRBD1. After removal of 8 bases from V and 7 bases from J, the junction contained 6 bases not matched to a gene. The CDR3 loop spans 12 amino acids. Germline lookup yields CDR1 ENHRY and CDR2 SYGVKD. The CDR3 region has the DNA TGTGCCATCGGGGGACAGGGCGGGGAGCAGTACTTC. Translation gives CAIGGQGGEQYF.

This rearrangement joins TRBV5-5 to TRBJ1-4; 8 bases match TRBD1. Germline V gene data show CDR1 as SGHKS and CDR2 as YYEKEE (reference sequence). The CDR3 is 15 residues long. J was trimmed by 8 bases and V by 4 bases; bases with no gene match: 10. Here the CDR3 reads CASSRTGTGGEKLFF. CDR3 in DNA: TGTGCCAGCAGCCGGACCGGGACAGGAGGGGAAAAACTGTTTTTT.

This sequence joins TRBV28 and TRBJ2-3; 14 nucleotides match TRBD2. V lost 5 bases to trimming and J lost 3 bases; unmatched junction nucleotides: 1. Looked up from germline, CDR1 is MDHEN and CDR2 is SYDVKM. This CDR3 has 15 amino acids. DNA for the CDR3: TGTGCCAGCAGTCGGACTAGCGGGGGGACAGATACGCAGTATTTT. Amino acids: CASSRTSGGTDTQYF.

The chain has TRBV6-2 or TRBV6-3 and TRBJ1-1; TRBD1 agrees at 7 bases. Germline CDR1 reads MNHEY; CDR2 reads SVGEGT. The V segment lost 2 bases and the J segment 1 base; nucleotides outside the gene matches: 4. The CDR3 has 15 amino acids. CDR3 sequence (DNA): TGTGCCAGCAGTTACAGGGGGCAGACGAACACTGAAGCTTTCTTT. Its protein product is CASSYRGQTNTEAFF.

This clone occurred a few times. CDR3 loop: CASSYSTGTGLLEQYF. DNA for the CDR3: TGTGCCAGCAGTTACTCGACCGGGACAGGGCTATTGGAGCAGTACTTC. The chain joins TRBV6-2 or TRBV6-3 to TRBJ2-7, with TRBD1 matching over 9 bases. There are 16 residues in the CDR3. Germline values: CDR1 MNHEY, CDR2 SVGEGT. Trimming took 0 bases from V and 7 from J; bases not matched to a gene: 10.

CDR3 protein: CASSHTGTGYEQFF. The CDR3 DNA follows: TGCGCCAGCAGCCACACCGGGACAGGGTATGAGCAGTTCTTC. The chain links TRBV4-1 to TRBJ2-1; 9 positions match TRBD1. The trim removed 3 bases at V and 8 bases at J, leaving 5 bases unmatched. The CDR3 extends over 14 amino acids. Germline V gene lookup returns CDR1 MGHRA and CDR2 YSYEKL.

The CDR3 sequence is CASSYSTGGEQYF. DNA for the CDR3: TGTGCCAGCAGTTATTCGACAGGGGGCGAGCAGTACTTC. The chain carries TRBV6-5 and TRBJ2-7; 9 bases map to TRBD1. J was trimmed by 6 bases and V by 3 bases; bases with no gene match: 3. There are 13 residues in the CDR3. Germline V gene lookup returns CDR1 MNHEY and CDR2 SVGAGI.

This chain connects TRBV5-1 to TRBJ2-5; 9 bases match TRBD1. The CDR3 sequence is 15 residues long. Trimming took 4 bases from V and 2 from J; bases not matched to a gene: 6. Per the germline V gene, CDR1 is SGHRS and CDR2 is YFSETQ. The CDR3 is CASSVGQGWQETQYF. The CDR3 DNA reads as TGCGCCAGCAGCGTCGGACAGGGGTGGCAAGAGACCCAGTACTTC. The whole variable domain, remainder taken from reference TRBV5-1 and TRBJ2-5, is KAGVTQTPRYLIKTRGQQVTLSCSPISGHRSVSWYQQTPGQGLQFLFEYFSETQRNKGNFPGRFSGRQFSNSRSEMNVSTLELGDSALYLCASSVGQGWQETQYFGPGTRLLVL.

The rearrangement links TRBV3-1 (or the pseudogene TRBV3-2) to TRBJ1-1; possibly TRBD1 for D (6 bases). Trimming removed 4 bases from V and 6 bases from J, with 12 bases in between. Germline CDR1 and CDR2: LGHDT and YNNKEL (reference sequence). The length of the CDR3 is 13 residues. The DNA for the CDR3 is TGTGCCAGCAGCCCCAAAGGGGGGGCTGAAGCTTTCTTT. Its translation: CASSPKGGAEAFF.

The CDR3 bases are TGTGCCAGCAGTCCCACCACAGGGGGGGGTGGCTACACCTTC. Translation: CASSPTTGGGGYTF. The chain joins TRBV28 to TRBJ1-2; TRBD1 matches at 8 bases. J lost 7 bases, V lost 5 bases, and 9 bases had no gene match. CDR3 length: 14 amino acids. Germline V gene data show CDR1 as MDHEN and CDR2 as SYDVKM.

The chain is built from TRBV5-1 and TRBJ2-5; 11 nucleotides agree with TRBD2. The germline V gene encodes CDR1 SGHRS and CDR2 YFSETQ. CDR3 length: 16 residues. V lost 5 bases to trimming and J lost 4 bases; unmatched junction nucleotides: 10. CDR3 bases: TGCGCCAGCAGTCCCTTAGCGGGGGGGCCTCGAGAGACCCAGTACTTC. Translating gives CASSPLAGGPRETQYF.

The chain joins TRBV24-1 to TRBJ2-2; TRBD1 is a possible D gene (5 bases). With 4 bases removed from V and 1 base from J, the gap between germline ends came to 9 bases. The V gene's germline CDR1 is KGHDR and CDR2 SFDVKD. This CDR3 is built from 15 residues. The CDR3 loop is CATSDRVWNTGELFF. The DNA of the CDR3 is TGTGCCACCAGTGACAGGGTCTGGAACACCGGGGAGCTGTTTTTT.

The chain recombines TRBV19 with TRBJ1-2; 11 bases match TRBD1. The CDR3 consists of 16 residues. Germline assignment: CDR1 LNHDA and CDR2 SQIVND (reference sequence). V shed 3 bases, J shed 3 bases, and the junction held 6 bases outside the gene matches. CDR3 amino acids: CASSMARGQGDYGYTF. CDR3 sequence (DNA): TGTGCCAGTAGTATGGCGCGGGGACAGGGGGACTATGGCTACACCTTC.